This T cell receptor beta chain was retrieved from a study of T cells after yellow fever vaccination. The ends were cut back, 5 bases at V and 5 bases at J, with 14 bases in the middle. CDR1 is SGHTS and CDR2 is YDEGEE in the germline V gene. CDR3 length equals 14 residues. Template switching by 5'RACE produced TCR cDNA, adding a universal primer site and UMIs. TCRdb fed the 5' RACE reads into MiXCR, producing one record per CDR3 protein. The table lists approximately 240,000 distinct CDR3 sequences, more than 3.5% of them singletons. The sample holds many counts of this clonotype. Sample: PBMCs, taken 15 days after the yellow fever booster vaccination. This TCR came from a man between 18 and 29 years old who received the YFV17D yellow fever vaccine. The J gene is TRBJ1-5, the V gene TRBV5-8; D gene ambiguous. CDR3 coding DNA: TGTGCCAGCAGGGCTATGGGGTGGGATCAGCCCCAGCATTTT. It yields the protein CASRAMGWDQPQHF.